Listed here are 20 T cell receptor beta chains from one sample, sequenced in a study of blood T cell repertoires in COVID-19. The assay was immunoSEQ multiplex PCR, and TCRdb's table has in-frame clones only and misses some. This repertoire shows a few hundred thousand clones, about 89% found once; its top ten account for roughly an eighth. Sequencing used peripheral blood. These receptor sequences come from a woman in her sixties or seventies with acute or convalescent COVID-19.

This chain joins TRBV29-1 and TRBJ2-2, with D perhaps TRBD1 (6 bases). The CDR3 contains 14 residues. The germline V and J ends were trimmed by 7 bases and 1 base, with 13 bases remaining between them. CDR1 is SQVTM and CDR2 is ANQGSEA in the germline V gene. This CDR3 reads CSGTGRGNTGELFF. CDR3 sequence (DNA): TGCAGCGGCACGGGCAGGGGGAACACCGGGGAGCTGTTTTTT.

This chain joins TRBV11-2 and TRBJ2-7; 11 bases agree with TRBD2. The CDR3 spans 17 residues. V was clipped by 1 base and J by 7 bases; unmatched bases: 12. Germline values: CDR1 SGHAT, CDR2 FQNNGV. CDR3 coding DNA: TGTGCCAGCAGCTTAGGGGGGCTGACTAGCGGGAAACCGGAGCAGTACTTC. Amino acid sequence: CASSLGGLTSGKPEQYF. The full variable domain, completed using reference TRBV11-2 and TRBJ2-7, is EAGVAQSPRYKIIEKRQSVAFWCNPISGHATLYWYQQILGQGPKLLIQFQNNGVVDDSQLPKDRFSAERLKGVDSTLKIQPAKLEDSAVYLCASSLGGLTSGKPEQYFGPGTRLTVT.

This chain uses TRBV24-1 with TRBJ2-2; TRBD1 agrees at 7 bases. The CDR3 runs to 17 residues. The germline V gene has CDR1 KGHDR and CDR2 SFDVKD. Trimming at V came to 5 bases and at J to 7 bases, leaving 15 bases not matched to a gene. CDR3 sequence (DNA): TGTGCCACCAGTGCCTCAGGGGGTTTTGATTACTTCGGGGAGCTGTTTTTT. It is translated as CATSASGGFDYFGELFF.

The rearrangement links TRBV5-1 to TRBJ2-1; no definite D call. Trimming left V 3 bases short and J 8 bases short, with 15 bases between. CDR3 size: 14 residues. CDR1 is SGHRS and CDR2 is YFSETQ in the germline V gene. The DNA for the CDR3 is TGCGCCAGCAGCTCATCGGCAGGCGTCGATGAGCAGTTCTTC. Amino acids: CASSSSAGVDEQFF.

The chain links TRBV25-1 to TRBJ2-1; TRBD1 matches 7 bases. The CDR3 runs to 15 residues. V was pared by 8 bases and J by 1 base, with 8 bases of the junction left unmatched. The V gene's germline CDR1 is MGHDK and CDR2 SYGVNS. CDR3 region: CASARQGRSYNEQFF. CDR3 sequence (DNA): TGTGCCAGCGCTCGACAGGGACGGTCCTACAATGAGCAGTTCTTC.

The chain's CDR3 is CASSNTDTYRGYTF. CDR3 DNA: TGTGCCAGTAGTAATACAGATACTTATCGCGGCTACACCTTC. V and J are TRBV19 and TRBJ1-2; D is uncertain. Germline V lookup: CDR1 LNHDA, CDR2 SQIVND (reference sequence). This CDR3 region has 14 residues. V gave up 4 bases and J gave up 8 bases, with 17 bases separating them.

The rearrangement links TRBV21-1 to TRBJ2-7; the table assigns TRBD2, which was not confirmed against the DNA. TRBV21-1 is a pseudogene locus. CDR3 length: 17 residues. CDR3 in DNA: TGTGCCAGCAACAAATTCCGGGTAGGACTAGCGGTTCCCGAGCAGTACTTC. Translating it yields CASNKFRVGLAVPEQYF.

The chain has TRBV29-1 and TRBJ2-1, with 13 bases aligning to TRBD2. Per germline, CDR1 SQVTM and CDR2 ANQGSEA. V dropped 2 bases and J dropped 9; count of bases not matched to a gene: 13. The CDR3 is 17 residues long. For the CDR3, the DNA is TGCAGCGTTGAAAACCCAACTAGCGGGGGGGCCATGGGTGAGCAGTTCTTC. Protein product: CSVENPTSGGAMGEQFF.

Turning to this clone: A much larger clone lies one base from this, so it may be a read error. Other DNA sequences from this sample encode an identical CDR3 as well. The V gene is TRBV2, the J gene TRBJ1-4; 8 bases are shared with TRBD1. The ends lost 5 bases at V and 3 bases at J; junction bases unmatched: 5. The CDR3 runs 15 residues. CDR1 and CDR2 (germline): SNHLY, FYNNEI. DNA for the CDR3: TGTGCCAGCAGTTTGACAGGGGCTTCTAATGAAAAACTGTTTTTT. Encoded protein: CASSLTGASNEKLFF.

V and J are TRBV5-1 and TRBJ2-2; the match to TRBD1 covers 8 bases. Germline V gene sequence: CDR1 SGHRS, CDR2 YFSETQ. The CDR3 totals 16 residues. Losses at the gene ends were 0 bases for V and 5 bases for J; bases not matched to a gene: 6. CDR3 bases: TGCGCCAGCAGCTTGGCCGGACAGGGCGGGACCGGGGAGCTGTTTTTT. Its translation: CASSLAGQGGTGELFF. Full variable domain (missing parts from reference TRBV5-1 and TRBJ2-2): KAGVTQTPRYLIKTRGQQVTLSCSPISGHRSVSWYQQTPGQGLQFLFEYFSETQRNKGNFPGRFSGRQFSNSRSEMNVSTLELGDSALYLCASSLAGQGGTGELFFGEGSRLTVL.

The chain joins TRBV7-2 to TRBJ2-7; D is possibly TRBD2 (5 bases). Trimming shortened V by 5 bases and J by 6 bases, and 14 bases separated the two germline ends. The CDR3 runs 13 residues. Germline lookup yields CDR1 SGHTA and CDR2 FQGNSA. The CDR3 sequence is CASSVLDSREQYF. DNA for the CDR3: TGTGCCAGCAGCGTACTAGATTCACGCGAGCAGTACTTC.

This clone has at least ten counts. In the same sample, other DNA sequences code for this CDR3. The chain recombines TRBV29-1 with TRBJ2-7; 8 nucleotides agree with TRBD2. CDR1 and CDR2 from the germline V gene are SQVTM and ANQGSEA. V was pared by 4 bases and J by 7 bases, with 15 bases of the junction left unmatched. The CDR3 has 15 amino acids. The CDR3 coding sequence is TGCAGCGTTGTATTGGCTCCGGGGGGGCTGGGGGAGCAGTACTTC. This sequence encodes CSVVLAPGGLGEQYF.

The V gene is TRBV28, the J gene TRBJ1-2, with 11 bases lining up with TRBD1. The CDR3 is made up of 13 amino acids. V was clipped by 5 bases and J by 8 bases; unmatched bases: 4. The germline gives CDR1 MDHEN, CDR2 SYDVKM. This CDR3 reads CASSGQGAGGYTF. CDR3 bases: TGTGCCAGCAGTGGACAGGGGGCGGGAGGCTACACCTTC.

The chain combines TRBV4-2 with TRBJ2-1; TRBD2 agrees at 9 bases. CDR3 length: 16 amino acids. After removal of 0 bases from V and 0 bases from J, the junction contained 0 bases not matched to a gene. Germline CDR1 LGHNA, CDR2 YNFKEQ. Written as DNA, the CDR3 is TGTGCCAGCAGCCAAGAGCGGGGGGGCTCCTACAATGAGCAGTTCTTC. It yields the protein CASSQERGGSYNEQFF.

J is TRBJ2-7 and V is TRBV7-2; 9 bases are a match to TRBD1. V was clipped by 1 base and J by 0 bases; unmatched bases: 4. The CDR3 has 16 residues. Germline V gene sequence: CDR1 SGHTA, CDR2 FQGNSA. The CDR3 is CASSLDWDRASYEQYF. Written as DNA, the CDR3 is TGTGCCAGCAGCTTAGATTGGGACAGGGCCTCCTACGAGCAGTACTTC.

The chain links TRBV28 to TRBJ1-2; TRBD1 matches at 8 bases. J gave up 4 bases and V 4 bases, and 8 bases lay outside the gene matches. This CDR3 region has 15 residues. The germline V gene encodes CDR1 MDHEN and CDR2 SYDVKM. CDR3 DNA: TGTGCCAGCAGTTGGGGACAGGTTACCTCCTATGGCTACACCTTC. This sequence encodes CASSWGQVTSYGYTF.

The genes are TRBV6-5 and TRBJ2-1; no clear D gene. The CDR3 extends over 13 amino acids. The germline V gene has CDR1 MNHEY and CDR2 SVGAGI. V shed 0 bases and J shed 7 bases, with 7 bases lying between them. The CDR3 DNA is TGTGCCAGCAGTTACTCGGCATTTAATGAGCAGTTCTTC. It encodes CASSYSAFNEQFF.

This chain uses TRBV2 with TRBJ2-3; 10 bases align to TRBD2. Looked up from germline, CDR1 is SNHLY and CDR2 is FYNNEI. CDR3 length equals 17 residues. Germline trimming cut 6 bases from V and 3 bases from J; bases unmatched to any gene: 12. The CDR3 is CASSPGTSVRGTDTQYF. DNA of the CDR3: TGTGCCAGCAGCCCCGGGACTAGCGTGAGGGGAACAGATACGCAGTATTTT.

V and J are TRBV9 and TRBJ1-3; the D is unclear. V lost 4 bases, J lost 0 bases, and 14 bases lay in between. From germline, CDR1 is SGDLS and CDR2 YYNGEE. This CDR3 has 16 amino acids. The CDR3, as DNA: TGTGCCAGCAGCCGAAGAGGCCTCGCCTCTGGAAACACCATATATTTT. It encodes CASSRRGLASGNTIYF.

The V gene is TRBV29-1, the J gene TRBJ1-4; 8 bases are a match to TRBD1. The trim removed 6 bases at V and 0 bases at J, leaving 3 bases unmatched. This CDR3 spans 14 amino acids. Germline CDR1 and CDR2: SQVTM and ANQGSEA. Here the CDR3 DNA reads TGCAGCGTGGGACAGGTATCAACTAATGAAAAACTGTTTTTT. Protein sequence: CSVGQVSTNEKLFF.